This T cell receptor beta chain was retrieved from a study of post-analysis software for immune sequencing data. General study findings and limits: Multiple sclerosis was associated with a significant reduction in normalized Chao1 diversity relative to controls. Samples from one preparation batch, clustered by F measure, grouped strongly together.

A remark on this clonotype: Its target is not known.

TCR beta libraries were prepared from cDNA with unique molecular identifiers. T cells, roughly 0.9 to 11 million of them, yielded 500,000 to 600,000 cDNA molecules. TCRdb reprocessed the PCR reads with MiXCR, giving one entry per CDR3 protein. The table lists about 400,000 distinct CDR3 sequences, around a third of them singletons, with around an eighth in the top ten. The sequenced material came from blood. This receptor was identified in a girl aged 10 to 17 with multiple sclerosis.

The CDR3 loop is CASSYRGTLDTQYF. DNA for the CDR3: TGTGCCAGCAGTTATAGGGGGACTCTCGATACGCAGTATTTT. This chain uses TRBV12-3 or TRBV12-4 with TRBJ2-3, with D tentatively TRBD1 or TRBD2 (6 bases each). V was cut by 4 bases and J by 6 bases, with 14 bases left in between. This CDR3 is built from 14 residues.